These T cell receptor beta chains were read from a single sample in a study of cytomegalovirus exposure and HLA in healthy donors. Some clones are missing from TCRdb's copy, which holds only in-frame ones; the method was immunoSEQ multiplex PCR. The data hold 200,000 to 250,000 clones, with around 89% observed a single time. The sequencing input was PBMCs. The receptors here all came from a woman under 30 in good health and CMV-seronegative. The CDR3 runs from the conserved cysteine through the conserved F or W. D genes are given only for firm matches. The listing skips clone size in some rows; elsewhere it reads once, few, many or a size class.

D: .; V: TRBV5-6; J: TRBJ1-2; size: .; CDR3: CASSLEPDYGYTF; DNA: TGTGCCAGCAGCTTGGAGCCGGACTATGGCTACACCTTC
D: TRBD2; V: TRBV9; J: TRBJ2-2; size: once; CDR3: CASGRLAANTGELFF; DNA: TGTGCCAGCGGAAGACTAGCGGCGAACACCGGGGAGCTGTTTTTT
D: .; V: TRBV7-9; J: TRBJ1-3; size: .; CDR3: CASSFPGTGNTIYF; DNA: TGTGCCAGCAGCTTTCCGGGGACTGGAAACACCATATATTTT
D: .; V: TRBV12-5; J: TRBJ2-7; size: .; CDR3: CASGLVLLTGTYEQYF; DNA: TGTGCTAGTGGTTTGGTACTTCTGACGGGGACCTACGAGCAGTACTTC
D: .; V: TRBV5-1; J: TRBJ1-2; size: .; CDR3: CASRRSQGINYGYTF; DNA: TGCGCCAGCAGGCGATCGCAGGGAATCAACTATGGCTACACCTTC
D: TRBD1; V: TRBV19; J: TRBJ1-5; size: .; CDR3: CASMEGASNQPQHF; DNA: TGTGCCAGTATGGAGGGGGCGAGCAATCAGCCCCAGCATTTT
D: TRBD1; V: TRBV9; J: TRBJ2-2; size: .; CDR3: CASSKTSLQGAPGELFF; DNA: TGTGCCAGCAGCAAAACTAGTCTACAGGGGGCGCCCGGGGAGCTGTTTTTT
D: .; V: TRBV4-3; J: TRBJ1-4; size: .; CDR3: CASSPQQRRQEKLFF; DNA: TGCGCCAGCAGCCCACAACAGCGGAGGCAGGAAAAACTGTTTTTT
D: TRBD2; V: TRBV11-3; J: TRBJ2-1; size: .; CDR3: CASSLWRTSSYNEQFF; DNA: TGTGCCAGCAGCTTATGGAGGACTAGCTCCTACAATGAGCAGTTCTTC
D: .; V: TRBV4-3; J: TRBJ2-7; size: few; CDR3: CASSPRLVGLDEQYF; DNA: TGCGCCAGCAGCCCGAGGCTGGTAGGTTTGGACGAGCAGTACTTC
D: .; V: TRBV6-1; J: TRBJ1-2; size: once; CDR3: CASRKESGGPYGYTF; DNA: TGTGCCAGCAGAAAAGAATCGGGGGGTCCCTATGGCTACACCTTC
D: .; V: TRBV11-2; J: TRBJ1-1; size: .; CDR3: CASSLGQAGQNTEAFF; DNA: TGTGCCAGCAGCTTAGGACAGGCCGGACAGAACACTGAAGCTTTCTTT
D: .; V: TRBV18; J: TRBJ1-1; size: .; CDR3: CASSPHGGITEAFF; DNA: TGTGCCAGCTCACCACACGGGGGTATCACTGAAGCTTTCTTT
D: TRBD2; V: TRBV5-4; J: TRBJ2-1; size: .; CDR3: CASSPGLAGGEQFF; DNA: TGTGCCAGCAGCCCTGGACTAGCGGGAGGGGAGCAGTTCTTC
D: .; V: TRBV28; J: TRBJ2-7; size: .; CDR3: CASSLDPSIHEQYF; DNA: TGTGCCAGCAGTTTAGATCCTAGCATTCACGAGCAGTACTTC
D: .; V: TRBV7-2; J: TRBJ2-3; size: once; CDR3: CASRLGDTQYF; DNA: TGTGCCAGCAGACTAGGAGATACGCAGTATTTT
D: .; V: TRBV18; J: TRBJ2-2; size: .; CDR3: CASSPPGVNTGELFF; DNA: TGTGCCAGCTCACCACCGGGCGTGAACACCGGGGAGCTGTTTTTT
D: .; V: TRBV27; J: TRBJ1-5; size: .; CDR3: CASSQGYSNQPQHF; DNA: TGTGCCAGCAGTCAGGGGTATAGCAATCAGCCCCAGCATTTT
D: .; V: TRBV6-6; J: TRBJ1-2; size: .; CDR3: CASSSIGLGDGYTF; DNA: TGTGCCAGCAGCTCCATTGGGCTAGGGGATGGCTACACCTTC
D: .; V: TRBV6-5; J: TRBJ1-2; size: .; CDR3: CATKGRGTNYGYTF; DNA: TGTGCCACTAAAGGGAGGGGAACTAACTATGGCTACACCTTC
D: TRBD1; V: TRBV6-5; J: TRBJ1-2; size: .; CDR3: CASSPDRGASPGYTF; DNA: TGTGCCAGCAGCCCGGACAGGGGGGCGAGTCCTGGCTACACCTTC
D: .; V: TRBV7-7; J: TRBJ2-4; size: .; CDR3: CASSFGLIQDRLAKNIQYF; DNA: TGTGCCAGCAGCTTCGGGCTTATACAGGATAGACTAGCCAAAAACATTCAGTACTTC
D: TRBD1; V: TRBV18; J: TRBJ2-7; size: .; CDR3: CASSPLGQGEGEQYF; DNA: TGTGCCAGCTCACCACTTGGACAGGGGGAGGGGGAGCAGTACTTC
D: .; V: TRBV30; J: TRBJ1-1; size: .; CDR3: CAWTGGLGTEAFF; DNA: TGTGCCTGGACGGGCGGGTTGGGCACTGAAGCTTTCTTT
D: .; V: TRBV30; J: TRBJ1-2; size: .; CDR3: CASRTGGGGYTF; DNA: TGTGCCTCCCGGACGGGAGGAGGGGGCTACACCTTC
D: TRBD1; V: TRBV27; J: TRBJ1-2; size: .; CDR3: CASSSVGTGNYGYTF; DNA: TGTGCCAGCAGTTCGGTGGGGACAGGGAACTATGGCTACACCTTC
D: .; V: TRBV2; J: TRBJ1-1; size: .; CDR3: CASSPDLMNTEAFF; DNA: TGTGCCAGCTCGCCAGATTTAATGAACACTGAAGCTTTCTTT
D: TRBD2; V: TRBV2; J: TRBJ2-1; size: .; CDR3: CASSEGGSLAGNEQFF; DNA: TGTGCCAGCAGTGAGGGGGGGTCCTTGGCGGGGAATGAGCAGTTCTTC
D: TRBD2; V: TRBV9; J: TRBJ2-1; size: .; CDR3: CASSAWTSGRRNEQFF; DNA: TGTGCCAGCAGCGCCTGGACTAGCGGGAGGAGGAATGAGCAGTTCTTC